This T cell receptor beta chain was observed in a study of T cells in women clearing cervical HPV infection. Study-level findings and limits: CIN3+ cases had significantly higher TCR repertoire richness than controls, but evenness did not differ.

Only in-frame clones appear in the TCRdb table, and some are missing; sequencing was by immunoSEQ multiplex PCR. This table holds about 20,000 clones. The CDR3 is 14 amino acids. Germline V lookup: CDR1 SGHNT, CDR2 YENEEA. The ends were cut back, 4 bases at V and 6 bases at J, with 16 bases in the middle. As concerns this clone: Antigen specificity is unknown. The read ends 3 residues before the CDR3 terminus; that terminus is restored from the germline J gene.

The genes are TRBV11-3 and TRBJ2-7; D perhaps matches TRBD1 (5 bases). Input material: blood buffy coat. The TCR sequence derives from a woman between 18 and 70 years old with a cervical HPV16 infection that either progressed to CIN3+ or cleared (not recorded which). CDR3: CASSSRGSRGEQYF. The part of the CDR3 DNA that was read is TGTGCCAGCAGCTCAAGGGGTTCTAGGGGCGAG.